The sample holds many counts of the clone carrying this TCR beta chain. This entry comes from a study of blood T cells in healthy people across ages. A sample-barcoded 5' primer and a J-beta primer mix were used in a second PCR of roughly 7 to 11 cycles. Each CDR3 protein gets one entry after TCRdb re-called the 5' RACE reads with MiXCR. This sample has roughly 900,000 distinct CDR3 sequences, with 25% to 30% found just once. V shed 3 bases and J shed 3 bases, with 14 bases lying between them. This CDR3 region has 15 residues. The germline V gene has CDR1 MNHNS and CDR2 SASEGT. The sequencing input was blood. The chain couples TRBV6-1 to TRBJ2-5; D might be TRBD1 (6 bases). This clonotype was obtained from a woman older than 75 in good health. The CDR3 sequence: CASSDLGTPKETQYF. The CDR3 bases are TGTGCCAGCAGTGACCTCGGGACACCTAAAGAGACCCAGTACTTC.